A selection of T cell receptor beta chains follows, all from one sample in a study of CD8+ T cells in alopecia areata. The table came from immunoSEQ multiplex PCR; TCRdb's copy has only in-frame clones and leaves some out. The table has about 210,000 clones, less than 50% seen once. The sample here was CD4+ T cells sorted from blood, taken at roughly week 36, from a patient treated with tofacitinib. The receptors shown here come from a human donor with alopecia areata. CDR3s include the opening cysteine and the closing phenylalanine or tryptophan. Fields, in order: J gene, D gene, clone size, CDR3 length, V gene, CDR3 DNA, CDR3 protein. The D gene is left open where the match is weak. Rows give clone size only sometimes, using once, few, many, or a class for an expanded clone.

TRBJ2-3 - many 11 TRBV20-1 TGCAGTGCTAGGTCCTTGGATACGCAGTATTTT CSARSLDTQYF
TRBJ2-1 - - 15 TRBV5-6 TGTGCCAGCAGCCGCCGGGCAGGAAGGGTAAATGAGCAGTTCTTC CASSRRAGRVNEQFF
TRBJ2-5 - - 15 TRBV25-1 TGTGCCAGCAGTGACCGAGGGACAAGTGTGGAGACCCAGTACTTC CASSDRGTSVETQYF
TRBJ2-7 - few 14 TRBV25-1 TGTGCCAGCAGTGCGCGGGACCGTAATGACGAGCAGTACTTC CASSARDRNDEQYF
TRBJ2-6 TRBD2 - 14 TRBV29-1 TGCAGCGTTCCTAGCGGCTCTGGGGCCAACGTCCTGACTTTC CSVPSGSGANVLTF
TRBJ2-1 - few 13 TRBV7-9 TGTGCCAGCAAACGAATGACTAGCAATGAGCAGTTCTTC CASKRMTSNEQFF
TRBJ2-5 - - 15 TRBV10-3 TGTGCCATCAGTGAGGGAGACGGCTCGAGGGTGACCCAGTACTTC CAISEGDGSRVTQYF
TRBJ2-7 - - 11 TRBV6-5 TGTGCCAGCAGTTACTCGGGGGAGCAGTACTTC CASSYSGEQYF
TRBJ2-3 - - 11 TRBV5-1 TGCGCCAGCAGGGCCGCAGATACGCAGTATTTT CASRAADTQYF
TRBJ1-5 - - 15 TRBV7-2 TGTGCCAGCAGCTTAGAGGGTACGTCCAGTCAGCCCCAGCATTTT CASSLEGTSSQPQHF
TRBJ2-1 - - 14 TRBV29-1 TGCAGCGGCGGGGTCTGGGGCTCCTACAATGAGCAGTTCTTC CSGGVWGSYNEQFF
TRBJ2-1 TRBD2 - 14 TRBV29-1 TGCAGCGTTGGGACTAGCGCCTCGAACAATGAGCAGTTCTTC CSVGTSASNNEQFF
TRBJ2-2 - few 14 TRBV15 TGTGCCACCAGTCGAATGGGGTCCACCGGGGAGCTGTTTTTT CATSRMGSTGELFF
TRBJ2-5 TRBD2 - 14 TRBV25-1 TGTGCCAGCAGTCTCAGCGGGAGTAGGGAGACCCAGTACTTC CASSLSGSRETQYF
TRBJ2-7 TRBD1 - 16 TRBV7-2 TGTGCCAGCAGCTTAGGGCCTGACAGGGCCCCGGGGGAGCAGTACTTC CASSLGPDRAPGEQYF
TRBJ1-4 - - 13 TRBV19 TGTGCCAGTAAGCAGGCCTGGGAGGAAAAACTGTTTTTT CASKQAWEEKLFF
TRBJ1-5 - few 13 TRBV21-1 TGTGCCAGCAGCGACCCAGGGGACCAGCCCCAGCATTTT CASSDPGDQPQHF
TRBJ2-5 - - 12 TRBV10-3 TGTGCCATCAGGGCCGAGGGAAAGACCCAGTACTTC CAIRAEGKTQYF
TRBJ2-5 - - 14 TRBV10-3 TGTGCCATCAGTGAGCTAGGGGCGCGGGAGACCCAGTACTTC CAISELGARETQYF
TRBJ2-3 - few 13 TRBV6-1 TGTGCCAGCAGCCGGAGGGCCCTAGATACGCAGTATTTT CASSRRALDTQYF
TRBJ2-3 - - 12 TRBV7-2 TGTGCCAGCAGCTTTAGTGGAGATACGCAGTATTTT CASSFSGDTQYF
TRBJ1-1 - few 14 TRBV29-1 TGCAGCGTTGAAAACCGGGGGGGGAACACTGAAGCTTTCTTT CSVENRGGNTEAFF
TRBJ2-3 TRBD1 few 14 TRBV30 TGTGCCTGGAGTGTAAACAGGGGTGCAGATACGCAGTATTTT CAWSVNRGADTQYF
TRBJ2-3 - - 15 TRBV2 TGTGCCAGCAGGGAACTAACTGTTAGCACAGATACGCAGTATTTT CASRELTVSTDTQYF
TRBJ2-1 - - 12 TRBV6-5 TGTGCCAGCAATCGGGGGGCACCCCCGCAGTTCTTC CASNRGAPPQFF
TRBJ2-1 - - 16 TRBV11-2 TGTGCCAGCAGCCACATCGAGCGCCCCTTTGTCAATGAGCAGTTCTTC CASSHIERPFVNEQFF
TRBJ2-1 TRBD1 - 13 TRBV18 TGTGCCAGCTCACCCGGACAGGGGAATGAGCAGTTCTTC CASSPGQGNEQFF
TRBJ2-1 - few 12 TRBV30 TGTGCCTGGAGTCCGGGATACAATGAGCAGTTCTTC CAWSPGYNEQFF
TRBJ2-5 - - 13 TRBV29-1 TGCAGCGTAGTGAAAGGGGGGGGAGAGACCCAGTACTTC CSVVKGGGETQYF
TRBJ2-1 TRBD2 - 19 TRBV27 TGTGCCAGCAGTTTTGTGACTAGCGGGAGGAGGGTGGGAGTCAATGAGCAGTTCTTC CASSFVTSGRRVGVNEQFF
TRBJ2-1 - - 15 TRBV7-2 TGTGCCAGCAGCTTAGCTTGGTCCGGGACCGAGGAGCAGTTCTTC CASSLAWSGTEEQFF
TRBJ1-5 - - 14 TRBV6-6 TGTGCCAGCAGTTACTCGGGGGGGGAACAGCCCCAGCATTTT CASSYSGGEQPQHF
TRBJ2-3 - - 12 TRBV6-1 TGTGCCAGCAGTGCGACGACGGTGGGGCAGTATTTT CASSATTVGQYF
TRBJ2-7 - once 15 TRBV7-2 TGTGCCAGCAGCTTTGTAACCACAGCCGACTACGAGCAGTACTTC CASSFVTTADYEQYF
TRBJ1-1 - few 15 TRBV7-9 TGTGCCAGCAGCTCCAGGACAGCCCGGGATACTGAAGCTTTCTTT CASSSRTARDTEAFF
TRBJ2-3 - - 16 TRBV18 TGTGCCAGCTCCCGCGGGGAGACAGGGAACACAGATACGCAGTATTTT CASSRGETGNTDTQYF
TRBJ2-4 - - 16 TRBV5-4 TGTGCCAGCAGCTTGAGGGCAGGGGTCGGGAAAAACATTCAGTACTTC CASSLRAGVGKNIQYF
TRBJ1-1 - - 12 TRBV30 TGTGCCTGGAGTGAAGGGAACACTGAAGCTTTCTTT CAWSEGNTEAFF
TRBJ2-3 - - 14 TRBV5-4 TGTGCCAGCAGCTGGCAGAGTGGTTTTGATACGCAGTATTTT CASSWQSGFDTQYF
TRBJ1-2 TRBD1 few 14 TRBV19 TGTGCCAGTAGAGACCGGGACAGCCACTATGGCTACACCTTC CASRDRDSHYGYTF
TRBJ2-7 - - 14 TRBV15 TGTGCCACCAGCAGAGCGACTAGTAACTACGAGCAGTACTTC CATSRATSNYEQYF
TRBJ2-1 - - 14 TRBV19 TGTGCCGGTAGCGGGACAGGGATCGAAAATGAGCAGTTCTTC CAGSGTGIENEQFF
TRBJ2-1 - few 12 TRBV2 TGTGCCAGCAGTGAGACTAGGCGTGAGCAGTTCTTC CASSETRREQFF
TRBJ2-1 TRBD2 - 16 TRBV10-3 TGTGCCATCAGTGTGGCCGGGACTAACTCCTACAATGAGCAGTTCTTC CAISVAGTNSYNEQFF
TRBJ2-7 TRBD1 - 15 TRBV6-5 TGTGCCAGCAGTAGCGCCGGGACAGGGGGCTACGAGCAGTACTTC CASSSAGTGGYEQYF
TRBJ2-3 - - 15 TRBV7-3 TGTGCCAGCAGCTCTGGGGTGGCTAGCACAGATACGCAGTATTTT CASSSGVASTDTQYF
TRBJ2-3 TRBD1 few 14 TRBV10-3 TGTGCCACGGTGTCGGACAGGGGGCAAGATACGCAGTATTTT CATVSDRGQDTQYF